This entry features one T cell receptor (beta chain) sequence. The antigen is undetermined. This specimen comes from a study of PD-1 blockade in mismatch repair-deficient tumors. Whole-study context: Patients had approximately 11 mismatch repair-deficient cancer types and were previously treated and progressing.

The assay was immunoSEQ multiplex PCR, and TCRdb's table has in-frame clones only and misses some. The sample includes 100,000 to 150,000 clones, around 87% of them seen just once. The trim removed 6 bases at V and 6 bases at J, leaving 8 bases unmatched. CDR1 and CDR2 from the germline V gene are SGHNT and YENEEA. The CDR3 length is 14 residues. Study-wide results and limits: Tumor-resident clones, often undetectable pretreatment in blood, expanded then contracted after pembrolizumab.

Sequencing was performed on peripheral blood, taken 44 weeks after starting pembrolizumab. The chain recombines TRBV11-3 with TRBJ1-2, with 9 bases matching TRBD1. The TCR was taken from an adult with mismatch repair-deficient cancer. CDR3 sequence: CASSSLQGAHGYTF. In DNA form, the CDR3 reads TGTGCCAGCAGTTCTCTACAGGGGGCTCATGGCTACACCTTC.